This record concerns one TCR beta chain sequence. The antigen remains undetermined. Heparinised blood was drawn once per donor, averaging about 116 mL. The investigators reverse transcribed all of the isolated RNA, so they sequenced expressed TCRB transcripts. The repertoire was sequenced with immunoSEQ multiplex PCR; TCRdb's copy has only in-frame clones and lacks some. Of about 250,000 clones listed, roughly 15% were seen once; the top ten hold approximately 0.024%. The sample originates from a study of beta chain features in type 1 diabetes. Trimming removed 1 base at V and 4 bases at J, with 19 bases between. Germline-derived CDR1 and CDR2 are SNHLY and FYNNEI. The CDR3 has 17 amino acids. Broader study findings: A closer apparent resemblance between naive, central memory and Treg TCRB repertoires was seen in patients than in healthy donors.

The sequenced sample consisted of naive CD4+ T cells from blood. This TCR was recovered from a woman aged 40-49 years in good health. The chain uses TRBV2 and TRBJ1-2; TRBD1 is a possible D gene (6 bases). The CDR3 DNA reads TGTGCCAGCAGTGAAGGCCTAGGGGGAAATCGGTCCTATGGCTACACCTTC. Protein: CASSEGLGGNRSYGYTF.